The entry below describes one T cell receptor (beta chain). Its antigen is currently unknown. This entry comes from a study of cytomegalovirus exposure and HLA in healthy donors. Study-level findings and limits: Owing to their indistinguishability, certain V segments, notably TRBV6-2 and TRBV6-3, were excluded. Most TCR sequences were uncommon, yet certain public TCRs appeared in many donors.

All the people who gave samples were healthy bone marrow donors. 13 Jbeta primers and 60 Vbeta primers were used for the PCR. The table came from immunoSEQ multiplex PCR; TCRdb's copy has only in-frame clones and leaves some out. The data contain approximately 98,000 clones, around 75% of them singletons. The length of the CDR3 is 16 residues. CDR1 and CDR2 from the germline V gene are KGHSH and LQKENI. V was pared by 2 bases and J by 4 bases, with 6 bases of the junction left unmatched. Specimen: PBMCs. This chain uses TRBV18 with TRBJ1-5; 9 bases agree with TRBD1. This TCR derives from a man between 18 and 35 years old in good health and CMV-seropositive. This CDR3 reads CASSPTGTGRNQPQHF. CDR3 sequence (DNA): TGTGCCAGCTCACCAACTGGGACAGGGAGAAATCAGCCCCAGCATTTT.